What follows describes a single T cell receptor beta chain. This record comes from a study of blood T cell repertoires in COVID-19. Study summary: The United States, Italy and Spain were the sources of the acute and convalescent COVID-19 samples.

TCRdb keeps only in-frame clones here, not all; method: immunoSEQ multiplex PCR. The repertoire includes fewer than 200,000 clones, 84% of them detected once, and 3.2% sits in the top ten. CDR1 is SGHTA, CDR2 FQGNSA, per germline. V lost 5 bases, J lost 0 bases, and 6 bases stayed unmatched. The CDR3 sequence is 16 residues long. Adults between roughly 18 and 89 years of age took part from 24 US areas. Participant-given clinical history determined each cohort assignment. In the 2 weeks before study entry, exposed participants met a COVID-19 case, which was PCR-confirmed or clinician-diagnosed. This receptor was obtained from a woman aged 30 to 39 who had been exposed to COVID-19. The chain uses TRBV7-2 and TRBJ2-3; 9 bases line up with TRBD2. Sequencing was carried out using PBMCs or T cells enriched from blood (not recorded which). CDR3 DNA: TGTGCCAGCAGCCTCTTAGCGGGGGCTAGCACAGATACGCAGTATTTT. Translating it yields CASSLLAGASTDTQYF.